Following are 18 T cell receptor beta chains from one sample sequenced in a study of T-cell memory formation after mild COVID-19 (dated by TCRdb to 2020 to 2023). The protocol used for the library was 5' RACE. The reads were generated on an Illumina NovaSeq 6000. TCRdb redid the processing of the public reads, applying fastp at Q25 and MiXCR, and retained in-frame beta chains. Identical CDR3 proteins give one entry, which carries the most common genes and DNA. The sample contains around 410,000 distinct CDR3 sequences, more than 20% of them found a single time. The leading ten clones occupy under 15% of the sample. Sequenced input: PBMCs or a T cell subset sorted from them (not recorded which). The receptors here all came from an adult woman who had mild COVID-19 (a few samples of this study predate the infection). The sample titles of this study are shuffled in the database, so cell type and time point are left out; the donor was told from shared clones.

This clonotype was counted only a few times. The chain carries TRBV12-3 or TRBV12-4 and TRBJ2-7; 10 positions agree with TRBD1. The V segment lost 3 bases and the J segment 4 bases; nucleotides outside the gene matches: 6. The CDR3 is 15 amino acids. The CDR3 spells CASSFSGQGKYEQYF. DNA of the CDR3: TGTGCCAGCAGTTTCTCGGGACAGGGGAAATACGAGCAGTACTTC.

The chain links TRBV15 to TRBJ2-7, with TRBD1 identical over 8 bases. J was trimmed by 0 bases and V by 0 bases; bases with no gene match: 7. This CDR3 comprises 17 residues. Germline CDR1 LNHNV, CDR2 YYDKDF (reference sequence). The CDR3 spells CATSRDLRTGSSYEQYF. CDR3 DNA: TGTGCCACCAGCAGAGATCTGCGGACAGGGAGCTCCTACGAGCAGTACTTC.

The chain uses TRBV9 and TRBJ2-1, with D possibly called TRBD1 or TRBD2 (5 bases each). The CDR3 runs to 14 residues. The germline V gene encodes CDR1 SGDLS and CDR2 YYNGEE. Trimming took off 0 bases at V and 8 bases at J, with 12 bases between the two ends. The CDR3 nucleotides are TGTGCCAGCAGCGTAGTTCCCGGGGCCGATGAGCAGTTCTTC. Amino acid sequence: CASSVVPGADEQFF.

The table lists this clonotype with a few counts. The chain employs TRBV4-2 and TRBJ1-2; D is undetermined. Germline assignment: CDR1 LGHNA and CDR2 YNFKEQ. This CDR3 spans 15 amino acids. V lost 4 bases to trimming and J lost 6 bases, with 18 bases between them. The CDR3 DNA reads TGTGCCAGCAGCCCTGAGCGTTCGGGTTGGGATGGCTACACCTTC. It is translated as CASSPERSGWDGYTF.

The gene calls are TRBV15 and TRBJ2-3; 8 nucleotides align to TRBD2. The CDR3 is made up of 16 amino acids. The junction had 9 bases not matched to a gene; V was cut back by 1 base and J by 6 bases. Germline CDR1 LNHNV, CDR2 YYDKDF (reference sequence). The CDR3 region is CATSRAAGDGADTQYF. CDR3 nucleotides: TGTGCCACCAGCAGAGCAGCGGGGGATGGAGCGGATACGCAGTATTTT.

The rearrangement joins TRBV24-1 to TRBJ2-3; D not certain. From germline, CDR1 is KGHDR and CDR2 SFDVKD. Trimming took off 2 bases at V and 3 bases at J, with 8 bases between the two ends. This CDR3 spans 14 amino acids. The CDR3 sequence is CATSDSAETDTQYF. The DNA for the CDR3 is TGTGCCACCAGTGATTCGGCGGAGACAGATACGCAGTATTTT.

The sample holds a few counts of this clonotype. The chain joins TRBV12-3 or TRBV12-4 to TRBJ2-5, with a weak D call TRBD2 (5 bases). The CDR3 runs to 14 residues. The ends were cut back, 0 bases at V and 4 bases at J, with 9 bases in the middle. The CDR3, as DNA: TGTGCCAGCAGTTTAGCGCTGAGGGTAGAGACCCAGTACTTC. Amino acid sequence: CASSLALRVETQYF.

The rearrangement uses TRBV7-6 and TRBJ1-1; 7 bases map to TRBD1. Germline CDR1 is SGHVS and CDR2 is FNYEAQ. Trimming at V came to 5 bases and at J to 0 bases, leaving 6 bases not matched to a gene. This CDR3 is 15 amino acids long. The CDR3 spells CASSPQQGMNTEAFF. The CDR3 DNA reads as TGTGCCAGCAGCCCACAACAGGGGATGAACACTGAAGCTTTCTTT. The whole variable domain, filled in from reference TRBV7-6 and TRBJ1-1, reads GAGVSQSPRYKVTKRGQDVALRCDPISGHVSLYWYRQALGQGPEFLTYFNYEAQQDKSGLPNDRFSAERPEGSISTLTIQRTEQRDSAMYRCASSPQQGMNTEAFFGQGTRLTVV.

This sequence joins TRBV19 and TRBJ2-1; D may be TRBD2 (5 bases). The V end was cut by 0 bases, the J end by 8 bases, with 11 bases between. This CDR3 comprises 14 residues. In germline, CDR1 is LNHDA, CDR2 SQIVND (reference sequence). CDR3 nucleotide sequence: TGTGCCAGTAGTATAGATAGGGCTAGCCATGAGCAGTTCTTC. It is translated as CASSIDRASHEQFF.

This sequence joins TRBV6-5 and TRBJ2-2, with D tentatively TRBD1 (6 bases). Germline V gene sequence: CDR1 MNHEY, CDR2 SVGAGI. V lost 6 bases to trimming and J lost 4 bases, with 15 bases between them. This CDR3 is 15 amino acids long. DNA for the CDR3: TGTGCCAGCAGACCAGACAGGAGAACCACCGGGGAGCTGTTTTTT. This gives the protein CASRPDRRTTGELFF.

The chain recombines TRBV20-1 with TRBJ1-1; no clear D. There are 13 residues in the CDR3. Trimming took 1 base from V and 1 from J, leaving 7 bases between them. CDR1 is DFQATT and CDR2 is SNEGSKA in the germline V gene (reference sequence). CDR3 in amino acids: CSARGWGNTEAFF. CDR3 DNA: TGCAGTGCTAGAGGGTGGGGGAACACTGAAGCTTTCTTT.

A few counts support this clonotype. The chain has TRBV20-1 and TRBJ1-1; TRBD1 matches 8 bases. In germline, CDR1 is DFQATT, CDR2 SNEGSKA (reference sequence). The CDR3 runs 12 residues. The J segment lost 4 bases and the V segment lost 5 bases, leaving 3 bases of the junction unmatched. The CDR3 spells CSAAQGATEAFF. As DNA, the CDR3 is TGCAGTGCTGCCCAGGGGGCCACTGAAGCTTTCTTT.

The J gene is TRBJ1-5, the V gene TRBV19, with 8 nucleotides matching TRBD1. CDR3 size: 15 residues. V trimming: 2 bases; J trimming: 3 bases; junction bases outside the gene matches: 3. CDR1 and CDR2 from the germline V gene are LNHDA and SQIVND (reference sequence). CDR3 residues: CASSIRDRLNQPQHF. As DNA, the CDR3 is TGTGCCAGTAGTATACGGGACAGGCTCAATCAGCCCCAGCATTTT. The whole variable domain, remainder taken from reference TRBV19 and TRBJ1-5, is DGGITQSPKYLFRKEGQNVTLSCEQNLNHDAMYWYRQDPGQGLRLIYYSQIVNDFQKGDIAEGYSVSREKKESFPLTVTSAQKNPTAFYLCASSIRDRLNQPQHFGDGTRLSIL.

This clonotype was detected only a few times. The rearrangement links TRBV7-9 to TRBJ2-2; the D gene is possibly TRBD1 (6 bases). Per the germline V gene, CDR1 is SEHNR and CDR2 is FQNEAQ (reference sequence). Trimming removed 6 bases at V and 6 bases at J, with 17 bases between. The CDR3 is 15 amino acids. CDR3 DNA sequence: TGTGCCAGCAGGCTACCCACAGGGATGTCCGGGGAGCTGTTTTTT. It is translated as CASRLPTGMSGELFF. The whole variable domain, filled in from reference TRBV7-9 and TRBJ2-2, reads DTGVSQNPRHKITKRGQNVTFRCDPISEHNRLYWYRQTLGQGPEFLTYFQNEAQLEKSRLLSDRFSAERPKGSFSTLEIQRTEQGDSAMYLCASRLPTGMSGELFFGEGSRLTVL.

This clonotype has only a few counts. The chain joins TRBV12-3 or TRBV12-4 to TRBJ2-7; D possibly matches TRBD1 or TRBD2 (5 bases each). Trimming cost V 5 bases and J 3 bases, with 14 bases left between them. CDR3 length: 14 residues. Written as DNA, the CDR3 is TGTGCCAGCAGTCCCCTGGACACTAGCTACGAGCAGTACTTC. It specifies CASSPLDTSYEQYF.

This chain uses TRBV28 with TRBJ1-1; the D is unclear. V lost 3 bases and J lost 6, with 8 bases in between. Germline V CDR1 and CDR2: MDHEN, SYDVKM. This CDR3 has 12 residues. The DNA of the CDR3 is TGTGCCAGCAGTTTGAGGCGGCCTGAAGCTTTCTTT. Protein product: CASSLRRPEAFF.

This sequence joins TRBV7-9 and TRBJ1-3; TRBD1 is a possible D gene (6 bases). There are 15 residues in the CDR3. V was pared by 5 bases and J by 2 bases, with 13 bases between. Germline CDR1 reads SEHNR; CDR2 reads FQNEAQ (reference sequence). CDR3 coding DNA: TGTGCCAGCAGCCCTCCCCCAGGGGCTGGAAACACCATATATTTT. It specifies CASSPPPGAGNTIYF. The full variable domain, its missing parts supplied by reference TRBV7-9 and TRBJ1-3, is DTGVSQNPRHKITKRGQNVTFRCDPISEHNRLYWYRQTLGQGPEFLTYFQNEAQLEKSRLLSDRFSAERPKGSFSTLEIQRTEQGDSAMYLCASSPPPGAGNTIYFGEGSWLTVV.

The chain is built from TRBV7-6 and TRBJ2-7; TRBD2 might be the D (6 bases). Trimming took off 2 bases at V and 0 bases at J, with 11 bases between the two ends. Germline lookup yields CDR1 SGHVS and CDR2 FNYEAQ. This CDR3 comprises 15 residues. CDR3 nucleotides: TGTGCCAGCAGCTTACAAGCGGGTACCTCCTACGAGCAGTACTTC. Translated: CASSLQAGTSYEQYF.